This T cell receptor beta chain was retrieved from a study of T cell repertoires in cytomegalovirus infection. Study background: Public signatures in TCR beta pointed to CMV infection and matching HLA type. Findings and caveats of the study: Cumulated frequencies of public TCR beta families served to identify carriers of CMV plus the relevant HLA.

V lost 5 bases to trimming and J lost 7 bases, with 14 bases between them. Germline V lookup: CDR1 MNHEY, CDR2 SMNVEV (reference sequence). The CDR3 has 13 amino acids. TCRdb reprocessed the reads via MiXCR and lists one record per CDR3 protein. The sample gives 150,000 to 190,000 distinct CDR3 sequences, about 25% of which show up once; 9.5% to 12% is in the top ten. Turning to this clonotype: Its antigen remains unidentified.

The gene calls are TRBV27 and TRBJ1-1; the D is unclear. The sequence came from a human donor in good health (CMV status not recorded). Some clones in this sample may be carry-over from other donors' samples. The sequenced material came from PBMCs. DNA for the CDR3: TGTGCCAGCAGTCTACGGACGGACGGTGAAGCTTTCTTT. This codes for CASSLRTDGEAFF.